This paragraph reports one T cell receptor (beta chain). This clonotype appeared a few times. Its antigen is not yet known. Within one base of it there is no much larger clone, and no base qualities were kept. The CDR3 goes from the cysteine to the phenylalanine over 13 residues. Only CDR3 DNA is held: 39 bases, read in frame from base 1. The germline V gene (reference sequence) gives CDR1 as LNHDA and CDR2 as SQIVND. Germline trimming: 9 bases from V, 6 bases from J; junction bases outside gene matches: 3. This specimen comes from a study of tumor-infiltrating lymphocytes in oesophageal squamous cell carcinoma listed by TCRdb under 2016. The library was generated by PCR. The sequencer was an Illumina HiSeq 1500. TCRdb trimmed public reads at Q25 via fastp, called clones via MiXCR and kept in-frame beta chains. Merged by CDR3 protein, the rows form single entries marked with the most common genes and DNA. A total of approximately 15,000 distinct CDR3 sequences appear in this sample, around 46% of them only once. The ten most abundant clones make up over 15% of the sample.

The receptor was isolated from a male donor with esophageal squamous cell carcinoma. Sequencing used esophageal tumor tissue. The V and J segments used are TRBV19 and TRBJ1-5; 12 middle bases align to TRBD1. The CDR3 loop reads CASRDRGLQPQHF. The nucleotides are TGTGCCAGCCGGGACAGGGGGCTTCAGCCCCAGCATTTT. This CDR3, with the reference TRBV19 and TRBJ1-5 proteins standing in past its ends, gives the full variable domain DGGITQSPKYLFRKEGQNVTLSCEQNLNHDAMYWYRQDPGQGLRLIYYSQIVNDFQKGDIAEGYSVSREKKESFPLTVTSAQKNPTAFYLCASRDRGLQPQHFGDGTRLSIL.